This T cell receptor (beta chain) was captured in a study of T-cell memory formation after mild COVID-19 (dated by TCRdb to about 2021). Background on the whole study: TCR sequence clusters from the two donors were largely donor specific. T-cell clones expanding and contracting after mild COVID-19 in two donors were tracked by longitudinal TCRalpha and TCRbeta repertoire sequencing. The cohort was made up of two young adult volunteers, one female and one male, who were previously healthy. General conclusions and limits of the study: Some responding clones were detected in pre-infection memory, which suggested that pre-existing cross-reactive memory T cells had joined the SARS-CoV-2 response. From day 15 to 85, contracting clones showed balanced CD4/CD8 phenotypes, whereas a second wave of clones that expanded from day 15 to 37 leaned towards CD4+. The second-wave clones that peaked on day 37 were not confirmed to be SARS-CoV-2 specific. The study included only a couple of mild cases, and larger cohorts that include severe cases with pre-infection samples were judged to be necessary. Contracting CD4+ clones were located mainly in the CM and EM memory subsets, whereas CD8+ clones were found to be enriched in EMRA.

Comments on this clonotype: Its antigen target is currently unknown. Per-base qualities were not stored, and no clone one base away is much larger.

The CDR3 spans 12 residues, from the cysteine through the phenylalanine. The only DNA kept is the CDR3, 36 bases in frame from the first base. Trimming costs V 10 bases and J 4 bases, and their ends lie 13 bases apart. TCRdb lists the instrument as Illumina NovaSeq 6000. TCRalpha and TCRbeta cDNA libraries were constructed by 5'RACE with constant-segment primers, with sample barcodes and unique molecular identifiers being introduced. RNA was extracted from every sample with Trizol reagent. Libraries were amplified in two PCR steps, with a second sample barcode and Illumina TruSeq adapters added in the second step. The libraries were sequenced on an Illumina NovaSeq using 2 x 150 bp paired-end reads. Per the authors' processing: With migec v1.2.7, reads were demultiplexed and then collapsed into UMI-guided consensus sequences. Using mixcr v2.1.11, UMI consensuses were aligned to TRA and TRB V and J templates and then assembled into clonotypes. Clonotypes were classified as expanded or contracted when called significant by both edgeR and NoisET, with noise models trained on biological replicates. For edgeR calls, the cutoffs were a false discovery rate-adjusted p below 0.01 and a log2 fold-change threshold of 1. As an exploratory analysis of dynamics, max-normalized trajectories of the 1000 most abundant clonotypes were examined by PCA with hierarchical clustering. Separately sequenced CD4+ and CD8+ repertoires were used to assign a CD4 or CD8 phenotype to each responding clone. The public reads were quality trimmed at Q25 with fastp and then assembled into clones with MiXCR by TCRdb, keeping productive beta chains. Records with the same CDR3 protein are collapsed into one entry carrying the most frequent genes and DNA. The V and J calls, along with clone size, are taken from TCRdb and not from the paper's own processing. Within this sample are just under 350,000 distinct CDR3 sequences, with under 15% of them counted one time only. The ten largest clonotypes hold about a fifth of the sample.

Ficoll-Paque density gradient centrifugation was the method used to isolate PBMCs. Material for sequencing was PBMCs or a T cell subset sorted from them (not recorded which). The sequence is built from TRBV12-3 or TRBV12-4 and TRBJ1-1, with an unclear D gene assignment. The origin of this receptor is a man between 18 and 35 years old who had mild COVID-19 (a few samples of this study predate the infection). The sample titles of this study are shuffled in the database, so cell type and time point are left out; the donor was told from shared clones. The bases read TGTGCCACCCACCGAGGGAGCACTGAAGCTTTCTTT. Protein translation: CATHRGSTEAFF.